This T cell receptor beta chain was sequenced in a study of identical twins. Study conclusions and caveats: Twin-shared out-of-frame alpha sequences showed excess low generation probability. Memory repertoires lacked the insertion deficit that abundant cord blood beta clonotypes showed.

For this clonotype: Its target is not known.

From germline, CDR1 is SNHLY and CDR2 FYNNEI. The CDR3 runs 14 residues. V shed 7 bases, J shed 2 bases, and the junction held 5 bases outside the gene matches. TCRdb itself ran the 5' RACE reads through MiXCR, one entry per CDR3 protein. The sample includes hundreds of thousands of distinct CDR3 sequences, 24% of them seen just once. These data were also filed under a second study, of T cells expressing NK-cell markers. That source reports: NKG2C+ dominant clonotypes from several donors made up about 1.0-7.5% of CD8+ T cells. Unclear, still, was the HCMV specificity of the expanded NKG2C+ T cell clones.

Specimen: CD4+ T cells sorted from blood. V is TRBV2 and J is TRBJ2-7, with 10 bases lining up with TRBD1. The sequence came from a young woman in good health. CDR3 in amino acids: CASMGQGPTYEQYF. CDR3 nucleotides: TGTGCCAGCATGGGACAGGGGCCCACCTACGAGCAGTACTTC.